This T cell receptor (beta chain) derives from a study of TIL therapy for anti-PD-1-resistant metastatic lung cancer. Study-wide context: Patients then received nivolumab; progressors got lymphodepletion, TIL and IL-2.

The libraries were made with immunoSEQ v3. Sequencing depth was around 2 million read pairs for survey level, roughly 4.5-6 million for deep. The table came from immunoSEQ multiplex PCR; TCRdb's copy has only in-frame clones and leaves some out. Of 54,000 or so clones in the sample, 87% were seen once. Noted time point: pre-treatment sample, taken before nivolumab and TIL therapy. Germline CDR1 and CDR2: LNHDA and SQIVND (reference sequence). V was cut by 5 bases and J by 0 bases, with 11 bases left in between. The CDR3 spans 15 residues. The sequencing here drew on blood, taken at baseline. The TCR originated in a person between 25 and 80 years old with non-small cell lung cancer. The chain carries TRBV19 and TRBJ1-5; D perhaps matches TRBD1 (5 bases). The DNA of the CDR3 is TGTGCCAGTAGTCGGGACGGTTATAGCAATCAGCCCCAGCATTTT. Translating gives CASSRDGYSNQPQHF.